This T cell receptor (beta chain) was captured by sequencing in a study of cytomegalovirus exposure and HLA in healthy donors. Study-wide context: Drawn from HLA-typed donors, 83 million or so unique TCRs were held in an early data release.

The PCR employed 60 Vbeta primers together with 13 Jbeta primers. Some clones are missing from TCRdb's copy, which holds only in-frame ones; the method was immunoSEQ multiplex PCR. Here the sample spans some 150,000 clones, approximately 71% being singletons. Germline V CDR1 and CDR2: LNHDA, SQIVND (reference sequence). The CDR3 has 16 amino acids. V was cut by 0 bases and J by 3 bases, with 15 bases left in between. The TCR was taken from a man aged 35 to 55 in good health and CMV-seronegative. Sequenced input: PBMCs. V gene TRBV19 combines with J gene TRBJ2-7, with D maybe TRBD1 (5 bases). DNA of the CDR3: TGTGCCAGTAGTATAGATAGACAGATTCCCCTCTACGAGCAGTACTTC. Protein sequence: CASSIDRQIPLYEQYF.